This T cell receptor (beta chain) originates from a study of blood T cell repertoires in COVID-19. The wider study: PBMCs, B-cell-depleted T cells, or T cells provided the cDNA or gDNA that made up the material.

How the authors handled the data: Estimated nucleated cell counts came from reference gene primer amplification. The method was immunoSEQ multiplex PCR; TCRdb's version includes in-frame clones alone and lacks a portion of them. V and J calls and clone size follow that table, whereas D and trimming were derived from the DNA. The data show 200,000 to 250,000 clones, 83% seen once. Turning to this clone: This same CDR3 is encoded by further DNA sequences in the sample.

The CDR3 has 14 amino acids. Germline loops: CDR1 SGHTA, CDR2 FQGNSA. V lost 0 bases and J lost 2, with 7 bases in between. Sequenced sample: peripheral blood. This TCR came from a woman in her twenties or thirties with COVID-19, enrolled during active disease. This chain links TRBV7-2 with TRBJ1-2; no definite D call. The DNA of the CDR3 is TGTGCCAGCAGCTTAGCTGGCGGAAACTATGGCTACACCTTC. It specifies CASSLAGGNYGYTF.